This is a list of T cell receptor beta chains from one sample in a study of blood T cell repertoires in COVID-19. Profiled with immunoSEQ multiplex PCR; TCRdb holds only in-frame clones, not every one. The sample contains more than 350,000 clones, approximately 90% of which appear only once. Sample: PBMCs or T cells enriched from blood (not recorded which). All receptors come from a young woman who had been exposed to COVID-19. Both conserved end residues are trimmed from each CDR3.

J gene: TRBJ1-5; V gene: TRBV6-5; CDR3 protein: AGGGGAKPQH
J gene: TRBJ2-2; V gene: TRBV18; CDR3 protein: ASSPPDRGNTGELF
J gene: TRBJ1-2; V gene: TRBV3-1/TRBV3-2; CDR3 protein: ASRRQDVRGYT
J gene: TRBJ1-5; V gene: TRBV7-2; CDR3 protein: ASSSLRGQPQH
J gene: TRBJ2-1; V gene: TRBV27; CDR3 protein: ASSRVSNYNEQF
J gene: TRBJ2-3; V gene: TRBV5-6; CDR3 protein: ASSTTRLIAQY
J gene: TRBJ1-2; V gene: TRBV18; CDR3 protein: ASSPMLTGAHGYT
J gene: TRBJ2-3; V gene: TRBV28; CDR3 protein: ASNSLASRTGRNTQY
J gene: TRBJ1-5; V gene: TRBV13; CDR3 protein: ASSSSQKNSNQPQH
J gene: TRBJ2-1; V gene: TRBV20-1; CDR3 protein: SASRTSGGQRSYNEQF
J gene: TRBJ2-6; V gene: TRBV24-1; CDR3 protein: ATSDSDRVGANVLT
J gene: TRBJ2-1; V gene: TRBV4-3; CDR3 protein: ASSRGVGSGGRNEQF
J gene: TRBJ1-1; V gene: TRBV9; CDR3 protein: ASSATVQGTEAF
J gene: TRBJ2-5; V gene: TRBV28; CDR3 protein: ASSPLWGDGTQY
J gene: TRBJ2-7; V gene: TRBV28; CDR3 protein: ASRRTGGHEQY
J gene: TRBJ1-2; V gene: TRBV28; CDR3 protein: ASSLRTGVNYGYT
J gene: TRBJ1-1; V gene: TRBV4-2; CDR3 protein: ASSQPDRPNTEAF
J gene: TRBJ2-7; V gene: TRBV7-2; CDR3 protein: ASSRSSREQY
J gene: TRBJ2-7; V gene: TRBV28; CDR3 protein: ASSLAGQSSYEQY
J gene: TRBJ2-1; V gene: TRBV5-4; CDR3 protein: ASSSNLAGNNEQF
J gene: TRBJ1-1; V gene: TRBV5-4; CDR3 protein: ASSLGGLDTEAF
J gene: TRBJ2-1; V gene: TRBV23-1; CDR3 protein: ASAPWVKQGPSSYNEQF
J gene: TRBJ2-7; V gene: TRBV7-6; CDR3 protein: ASSLESRGALSYEQY
J gene: TRBJ1-6; V gene: TRBV19; CDR3 protein: ASSPRTAVNSPLH
J gene: TRBJ1-2; V gene: TRBV3-1/TRBV3-2; CDR3 protein: ASSQDSTNYGYT
J gene: TRBJ2-3; V gene: TRBV18; CDR3 protein: ASSSIRTSGGRTDTQY
J gene: TRBJ1-1; V gene: TRBV2; CDR3 protein: ASNRDGGWTEAF
J gene: TRBJ2-1; V gene: TRBV6-5; CDR3 protein: ASSHDRGGNEQF
J gene: TRBJ2-1; V gene: TRBV4-2; CDR3 protein: ASSHPTSGEAREQF
J gene: TRBJ2-7; V gene: TRBV7-2; CDR3 protein: ASSEAGRGVVGEQY
J gene: TRBJ1-5; V gene: TRBV4-3; CDR3 protein: ASSQDTGRAQH
J gene: TRBJ2-5; V gene: TRBV11-2; CDR3 protein: ASSFGTSEETQY
J gene: TRBJ1-2; V gene: TRBV12-3/TRBV12-4; CDR3 protein: ASSFLGYT
J gene: TRBJ2-2; V gene: TRBV5-1; CDR3 protein: ASSLASGLSTGELF
J gene: TRBJ1-2; V gene: TRBV28; CDR3 protein: ASTNWAKETYGYT
J gene: TRBJ2-1; V gene: TRBV27; CDR3 protein: ASSLVPSGGGLYEQF
J gene: TRBJ1-2; V gene: TRBV3-1/TRBV3-2; CDR3 protein: ASSRLTGGGYGYT
J gene: TRBJ2-7; V gene: TRBV5-1; CDR3 protein: ASTRDYGRSGEQY
J gene: TRBJ1-6; V gene: TRBV7-8; CDR3 protein: ASSLDFIALH
J gene: TRBJ1-2; V gene: TRBV6-1; CDR3 protein: ASSESGEGYGYT
J gene: TRBJ2-5; V gene: TRBV18; CDR3 protein: ASSPPGLAGGLGQTQY
J gene: TRBJ2-7; V gene: TRBV25-1; CDR3 protein: ASSESGTGTYEQY
J gene: TRBJ2-1; V gene: TRBV29-1; CDR3 protein: SVEKGGVRQGLDNEQF
J gene: TRBJ1-1; V gene: TRBV27; CDR3 protein: ASRHWTDQNTEAF
J gene: TRBJ1-1; V gene: TRBV28; CDR3 protein: ASSLLQTEAF
J gene: TRBJ1-4; V gene: TRBV7-6; CDR3 protein: ASSFGVSSEKLF
J gene: TRBJ1-3; V gene: TRBV7-8; CDR3 protein: ASSWDRAWGNTIY
J gene: TRBJ2-6; V gene: TRBV19; CDR3 protein: ASSTSSGANVLT
J gene: TRBJ2-7; V gene: TRBV10-3; CDR3 protein: AISDGSRVLYEQY
J gene: TRBJ2-2; V gene: TRBV7-6; CDR3 protein: ASSDGLAVNTGELF
J gene: TRBJ1-5; V gene: TRBV6-5; CDR3 protein: ASKGDRGPNQPQH
J gene: TRBJ2-7; V gene: TRBV18; CDR3 protein: ASGDDTYEQY
J gene: TRBJ2-1; V gene: TRBV15; CDR3 protein: ATKAGESNEQF
J gene: TRBJ2-3; V gene: TRBV21-1; CDR3 protein: ASTLVRGPVTDTQY
J gene: TRBJ2-7; V gene: TRBV5-1; CDR3 protein: ASSLEASGSYEQY
J gene: TRBJ1-2; V gene: TRBV30; CDR3 protein: AWSRSGGYGYT
J gene: TRBJ1-5; V gene: TRBV28; CDR3 protein: ASSLSRTGKQPQH